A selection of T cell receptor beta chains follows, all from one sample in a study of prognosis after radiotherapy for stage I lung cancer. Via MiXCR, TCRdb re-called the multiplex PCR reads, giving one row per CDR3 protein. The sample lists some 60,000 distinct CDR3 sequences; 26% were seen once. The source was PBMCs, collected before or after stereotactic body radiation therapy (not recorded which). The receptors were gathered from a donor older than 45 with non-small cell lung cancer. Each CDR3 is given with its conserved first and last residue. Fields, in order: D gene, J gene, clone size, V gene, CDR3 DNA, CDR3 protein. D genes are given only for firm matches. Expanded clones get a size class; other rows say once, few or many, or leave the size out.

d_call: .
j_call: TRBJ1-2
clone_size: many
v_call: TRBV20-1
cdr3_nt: TGCAGTGCTAGCCAGACCACCTATGGCTACACCTTC
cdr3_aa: CSASQTTYGYTF

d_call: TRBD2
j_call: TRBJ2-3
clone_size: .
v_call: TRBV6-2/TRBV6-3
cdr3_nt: TGTGCCAGCACTCAGCGGGGGCGCACAGATACGCAGTATTTT
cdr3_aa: CASTQRGRTDTQYF

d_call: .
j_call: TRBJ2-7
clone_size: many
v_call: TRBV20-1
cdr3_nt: TGCAGTGCCTCCTCCCCCGGGACATTTTCCTACGAGCAGTACTTC
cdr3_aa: CSASSPGTFSYEQYF

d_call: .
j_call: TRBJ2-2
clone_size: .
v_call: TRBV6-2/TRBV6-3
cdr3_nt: TGTGCCAGCAGTTACTCACGAGCCGGGGAGCTGGTTTTT
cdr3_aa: CASSYSRAGELVF

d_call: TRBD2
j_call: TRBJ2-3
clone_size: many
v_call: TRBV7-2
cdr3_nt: TGTGCCAGCAGCTTCGGGGGGGGGCCTTGGGATACGCAGTATTTT
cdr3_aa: CASSFGGGPWDTQYF

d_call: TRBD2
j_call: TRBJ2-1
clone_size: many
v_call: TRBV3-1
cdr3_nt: TGTGCCAGCAGCCAAGGGACTAGCGGGGGAGAGCAGTTCTTC
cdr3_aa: CASSQGTSGGEQFF

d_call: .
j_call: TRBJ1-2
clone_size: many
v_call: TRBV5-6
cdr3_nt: TGTGCCAGCAGCCTGGGCCTGGGAGGGAAGCAAGGCTACACCTTC
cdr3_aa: CASSLGLGGKQGYTF

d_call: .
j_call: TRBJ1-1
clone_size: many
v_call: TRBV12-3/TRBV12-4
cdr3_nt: TGTGCCAGCAGTTTCAGTCCGGGGGGTGAAGCTTTCTTT
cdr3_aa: CASSFSPGGEAFF

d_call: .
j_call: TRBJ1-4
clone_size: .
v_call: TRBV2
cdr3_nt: TGTGCCAGCAGATTGGCATTTGGAGATGAAAAACTGTTTTTT
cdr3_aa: CASRLAFGDEKLFF

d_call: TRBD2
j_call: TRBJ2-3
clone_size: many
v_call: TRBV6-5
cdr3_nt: TGTGCCAGCAGTTACTCCCGCGGGGGAACCCGTGGCACAGATACGCAGTATTTT
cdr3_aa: CASSYSRGGTRGTDTQYF

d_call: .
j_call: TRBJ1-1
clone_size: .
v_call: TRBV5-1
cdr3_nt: TGCGCCAGCAGCCATGCGGGACGTGGGGTCGGAGCTGAAGCTTCCTTT
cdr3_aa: CASSHAGRGVGAEASF

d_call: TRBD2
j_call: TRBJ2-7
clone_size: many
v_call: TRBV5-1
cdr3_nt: TGCGCCAGCGCTCGGTGGGGATCTAGCGGGGGTAAAGAGCAGTACTTC
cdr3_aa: CASARWGSSGGKEQYF

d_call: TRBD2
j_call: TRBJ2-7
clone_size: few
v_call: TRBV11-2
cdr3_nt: TGTGCCAGCAGCCTCTTCCCCGCGGGGGGCTCCTACGGGCAGTACTTC
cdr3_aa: CASSLFPAGGSYGQYF

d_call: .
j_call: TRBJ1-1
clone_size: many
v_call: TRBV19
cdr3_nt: TGTGCCAGTAGTACCCGGGACATAAAGAACACTGAAGCTTTCTTT
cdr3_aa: CASSTRDIKNTEAFF

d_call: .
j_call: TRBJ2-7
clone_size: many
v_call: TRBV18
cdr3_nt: TGTGCCAGCTCAATTCGACAGGGGAGGGACGAGCAGTACTTC
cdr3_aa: CASSIRQGRDEQYF

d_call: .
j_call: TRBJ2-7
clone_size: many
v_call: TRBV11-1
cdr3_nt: TGTGCCAGCAGCCGTGTGGGAAACGAGCAGTACTTC
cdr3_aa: CASSRVGNEQYF

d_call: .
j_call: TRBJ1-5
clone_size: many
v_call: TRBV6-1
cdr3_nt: TGTGCCAGCTCGGGCGTTGGGGCTTATAGCAATCAGCCCCAGCATTTT
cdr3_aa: CASSGVGAYSNQPQHF